These 22 T cell receptor beta chains came from one sample sequenced in a study of cytomegalovirus exposure and HLA in healthy donors. The study ran its PCR with 60 Vbeta and 13 Jbeta primers. The protocol was immunoSEQ multiplex PCR, while the TCRdb copy is restricted to in-frame clones and leaves out a portion. The data hold some 200,000 clones, with around 89% observed a single time. Material: PBMCs. Receptors originate from a woman aged 18-29 years in good health and CMV-seronegative.

Here the CDR3 reads CASSVGAGARRETQYF. In DNA, the CDR3 is TGTGCCAGCAGCGTTGGGGCGGGAGCGCGGAGAGAGACCCAGTACTTC. The V gene is TRBV9, the J gene TRBJ2-5; 7 bases map to TRBD2. CDR1 is SGDLS and CDR2 is YYNGEE in the germline V gene. Germline trimming cut 2 bases from V and 4 bases from J; bases unmatched to any gene: 11. The CDR3 has 16 amino acids.

This clone was counted between two and nine times. The chain employs TRBV6-1 and TRBJ2-7; 9 nucleotides line up with TRBD2. The junction had 3 bases not matched to a gene; V was cut back by 0 bases and J by 3 bases. The CDR3 sequence is 15 residues long. Germline CDR1 MNHNS, CDR2 SASEGT. The DNA of the CDR3 is TGTGCCAGCAGTGAAGCGGCGGGAGGGCTCTACGAGCAGTACTTC. It codes for CASSEAAGGLYEQYF.

This sequence joins TRBV1 and TRBJ1-4. TRBV1 is marked as a pseudogene. The CDR3 consists of 15 residues. The CDR3 protein is CTSSQVVRVRGKLFF. DNA for the CDR3: TGCACCAGCAGCCAAGTGGTTCGGGTCCGTGGAAAACTGTTTTTT.

V gene TRBV11-2 combines with J gene TRBJ2-5; TRBD1 might be the D (5 bases). The CDR3 spans 15 residues. V lost 0 bases and J lost 1, with 9 bases in between. In germline, CDR1 is SGHAT, CDR2 FQNNGV. DNA for the CDR3: TGTGCCAGCAGCTTAGATCGACAGCCCCAAGAGACCCAGTACTTC. As protein: CASSLDRQPQETQYF.

The gene calls are TRBV5-1 and TRBJ2-5; perhaps TRBD1 as D (5 bases). The CDR3 runs 16 residues. V shed 0 bases and J shed 5 bases, with 17 bases lying between them. In germline, CDR1 is SGHRS, CDR2 YFSETQ. CDR3 nucleotide sequence: TGCGCCAGCAGCTTGGTGGTAGGGGCCGGGTGGGAGACCCAGTACTTC. Translating gives CASSLVVGAGWETQYF.

The rearrangement uses TRBV4-3 and TRBJ2-7, with TRBD2 matching 14 bases. Looked up from germline, CDR1 is LGHNA and CDR2 is YSLEER. The CDR3 is 16 amino acids. The junction had 5 bases not matched to a gene; V was cut back by 3 bases and J by 4 bases. CDR3 sequence (DNA): TGCGCCAGCAGCCAGGGGACTAGCGGGAGTGGGTACGAGCAGTACTTC. Translated, it gives CASSQGTSGSGYEQYF.

About this clone: The junction shows a germline mismatch at one end, possibly a read error. The V call is TRBV7-3, the J call TRBJ2-1; 12 bases are shared with TRBD2. The CDR3 has 15 residues. From germline, CDR1 is SGHTA and CDR2 FQGTGA. CDR3 coding DNA: TGTGCCAGCAGCCTAACGACTAGCGGGAGATATGAGCAGTTCTTC. Amino acids: CASSLTTSGRYEQFF.

The chain couples TRBV19 to TRBJ1-2, with 8 bases matching TRBD1. The CDR3 sequence is 12 residues long. The J segment lost 5 bases and the V segment lost 11 bases, leaving 7 bases of the junction unmatched. Germline loops: CDR1 LNHDA, CDR2 SQIVND (reference sequence). The CDR3 here is CACSRTGYGYTF. The CDR3 DNA is TGTGCCTGTTCGAGGACAGGGTATGGCTACACCTTC.

The V and J genes are TRBV21-1 and TRBJ1-5; no DNA check was done on the table's D call, TRBD1. TRBV21-1 is deemed a pseudogene. This CDR3 spans 16 amino acids. DNA of the CDR3: TGTGCCAGCAGCGGCGTCAGGGGGAAGAGCAATCAGCCCCAGCATTTT. Translating gives CASSGVRGKSNQPQHF.

V and J are TRBV4-1 and TRBJ2-1; D remains unclear. Germline CDR1 reads MGHRA; CDR2 reads YSYEKL. This CDR3 has 15 amino acids. With 4 bases removed from V and 2 bases from J, the gap between germline ends came to 12 bases. The CDR3 region has the DNA TGCGCCAGCAGCCCACGACGAGGTCCCTACAATGAGCAGTTCTTC. Its protein product is CASSPRRGPYNEQFF.

The V gene is TRBV5-1, the J gene TRBJ1-2, with a tentative D call TRBD1 (5 bases). Germline CDR1 SGHRS, CDR2 YFSETQ. The CDR3 loop spans 17 amino acids. The V end was cut by 1 base, the J end by 4 bases, with 20 bases between. Here the CDR3 reads CASSLFPGLRGAYGYTF. The DNA for the CDR3 is TGCGCCAGCAGCTTGTTTCCGGGACTAAGAGGGGCCTATGGCTACACCTTC.

The count of this clone is one. The chain employs TRBV7-9 and TRBJ1-3; perhaps TRBD1 as D (6 bases). V lost 1 base and J lost 3, with 10 bases in between. Germline-derived CDR1 and CDR2 are SEHNR and FQNEAQ (reference sequence). This CDR3 has 15 residues. CDR3 amino acids: CASSLVGGRGNTIYF. The CDR3 DNA follows: TGTGCCAGCAGCTTAGTTGGGGGCCGTGGAAACACCATATATTTT. The entire variable domain, with the rest obtained from reference TRBV7-9 and TRBJ1-3, is as follows: DTGVSQNPRHKITKRGQNVTFRCDPISEHNRLYWYRQTLGQGPEFLTYFQNEAQLEKSRLLSDRFSAERPKGSFSTLEIQRTEQGDSAMYLCASSLVGGRGNTIYFGEGSWLTVV.

The gene calls are TRBV28 and TRBJ1-5, with D maybe TRBD1 (6 bases). CDR1 and CDR2 (germline): MDHEN, SYDVKM. The V gene lost 6 bases and the J gene lost 10 bases, with 10 bases spanning the gap. The CDR3 has 11 residues. For the CDR3, the DNA is TGTGCCAGCAGCAAGACAGGACCCCAGCATTTT. It encodes CASSKTGPQHF.

This clone has more than one count but fewer than ten. The chain combines TRBV9 with TRBJ2-7; TRBD2 matches at 7 bases. V lost 3 bases to trimming and J lost 4 bases; unmatched junction nucleotides: 13. The CDR3 consists of 16 residues. Germline V gene sequence: CDR1 SGDLS, CDR2 YYNGEE. CDR3 nucleotide sequence: TGTGCCAGCAGCGCAGTCTGGAATCTAGCGGTATACGAGCAGTACTTC. Protein sequence: CASSAVWNLAVYEQYF.

The rearrangement links TRBV6-6 to TRBJ1-2; D may be TRBD1 (5 bases). The V end was cut by 6 bases, the J end by 5 bases, with 16 bases between. Per germline, CDR1 MNHNY and CDR2 SVGAGI (reference sequence). The CDR3 has 14 amino acids. Here the CDR3 reads CASRWDSRKYGYTF. CDR3 in DNA: TGTGCCAGCAGGTGGGACTCCCGGAAATATGGCTACACCTTC.

The chain recombines TRBV6-5 with TRBJ1-2; D is uncertain. The ends were cut back, 6 bases at V and 8 bases at J, with 16 bases in the middle. Per the germline V gene, CDR1 is MNHEY and CDR2 is SVGAGI. CDR3 length equals 13 residues. The DNA for the CDR3 is TGTGCCAGCAGACCCCGGTCCCTTCGGGGCTACACCTTC. Translating it yields CASRPRSLRGYTF.

This chain uses TRBV6-6 with TRBJ2-5, with a weak D call TRBD1 (6 bases). V gave up 0 bases and J gave up 5 bases, with 16 bases separating them. The CDR3 length is 16 residues. Germline lookup yields CDR1 MNHNY and CDR2 SVGAGI (reference sequence). The CDR3 nucleotides read TGTGCCAGCAGTTACTCGCCCAATACAGGGTTGGAGACCCAGTACTTC. It codes for CASSYSPNTGLETQYF.

The chain combines TRBV2 with TRBJ1-6, with 9 bases aligning to TRBD1. The germline CDR1 and CDR2 sequences are SNHLY and FYNNEI. The CDR3 has 15 residues. Trimming cost V 0 bases and J 11 bases; bases outside gene matches: 5. The CDR3 spells CASSEAGTGRTPLHF. The CDR3 DNA reads as TGTGCCAGCAGTGAAGCCGGGACAGGGAGAACACCCCTCCACTTT. Combining the CDR3 with reference TRBV2 and TRBJ1-6 gives the whole variable domain EPEVTQTPSHQVTQMGQEVILRCVPISNHLYFYWYRQILGQKVEFLVSFYNNEISEKSEIFDDQFSVERPDGSNFTLKIRSTKLEDSAMYFCASSEAGTGRTPLHFGNGTRLTVT.

The rearrangement links TRBV6-5 to TRBJ2-1; D may be TRBD2 (6 bases). V was clipped by 7 bases and J by 0 bases, with 13 bases between them. The CDR3 runs to 15 residues. Germline CDR1 and CDR2: MNHEY and SVGAGI. CDR3 residues: CASIWTTISYNEQFF. The CDR3 coding sequence is TGTGCCAGCATATGGACTACGATCTCCTACAATGAGCAGTTCTTC.

V usage is TRBV11-2 and J usage is TRBJ2-7, with 7 bases that match TRBD1. J gave up 4 bases and V 8 bases, and 11 bases lay outside the gene matches. The CDR3 spans 14 residues. CDR1 is SGHAT, CDR2 FQNNGV, per germline. Here the CDR3 DNA reads TGTGCCAGCGTGTCGGGACAGCAACTTTACGAGCAGTACTTC. Its protein product is CASVSGQQLYEQYF. The full variable domain, its missing parts supplied by reference TRBV11-2 and TRBJ2-7, is EAGVAQSPRYKIIEKRQSVAFWCNPISGHATLYWYQQILGQGPKLLIQFQNNGVVDDSQLPKDRFSAERLKGVDSTLKIQPAKLEDSAVYLCASVSGQQLYEQYFGPGTRLTVT.

The chain recombines TRBV4-1 with TRBJ2-7; a possible D gene is TRBD2 (5 bases). Germline V gives CDR1 MGHRA, CDR2 YSYEKL. The CDR3 is made up of 13 amino acids. V lost 1 base and J lost 6, with 10 bases in between. The CDR3 protein is CASSQGERLEQYF. For the CDR3, the DNA is TGCGCCAGCAGCCAAGGGGAGAGGCTCGAGCAGTACTTC.

The chain combines TRBV7-9 with TRBJ2-1; 7 bases are a match to TRBD2. The CDR3 loop spans 16 amino acids. Trimming at V came to 5 bases and at J to 3 bases, leaving 10 bases not matched to a gene. The V gene's germline CDR1 is SEHNR and CDR2 FQNEAQ (reference sequence). CDR3 coding DNA: TGTGCCAGCAGCGACAGCGGGGCTAGCGTCTACAATGAGCAGTTCTTC. It yields the protein CASSDSGASVYNEQFF.